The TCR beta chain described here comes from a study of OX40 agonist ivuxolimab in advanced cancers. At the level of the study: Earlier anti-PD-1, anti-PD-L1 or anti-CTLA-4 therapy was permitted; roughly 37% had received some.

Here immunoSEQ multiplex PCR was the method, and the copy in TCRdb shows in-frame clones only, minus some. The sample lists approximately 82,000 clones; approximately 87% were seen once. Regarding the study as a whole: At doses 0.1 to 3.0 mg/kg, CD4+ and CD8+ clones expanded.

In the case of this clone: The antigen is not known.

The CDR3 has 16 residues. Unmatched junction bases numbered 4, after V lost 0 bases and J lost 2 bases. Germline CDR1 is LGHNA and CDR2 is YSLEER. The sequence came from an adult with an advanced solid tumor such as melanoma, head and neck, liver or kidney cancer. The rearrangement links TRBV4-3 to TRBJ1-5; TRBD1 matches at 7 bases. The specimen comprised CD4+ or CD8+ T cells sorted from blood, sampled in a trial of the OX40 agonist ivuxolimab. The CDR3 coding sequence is TGCGCCAGCAGCCAAGACCTTGACAGGGGCAATCAGCCCCAGCATTTT. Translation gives CASSQDLDRGNQPQHF.